Sequencing of this T cell receptor (beta chain) was carried out in a study of shared clonotypes between healthy human individuals. Study-level points and caveats: Few donors restricted represented genetic and exposure-history diversity. Among donors, clonotype sharing was expected to be affected by sequencing depth.

J lost 3 bases, V lost 3 bases, and 3 bases had no gene match. The germline V gene encodes CDR1 SGHTA and CDR2 FQGNSA. This CDR3 region has 14 residues. Regarding this clone: The antigen is unknown.

Replicate PCRs for unsorted PBMC used 250 to 300 ng DNA (approximately 30,000 T cell genomes). The protocol was immunoSEQ multiplex PCR, while the TCRdb copy is restricted to in-frame clones and leaves out a portion. The data contain some 500,000 clones, less than 80% of them seen just once; the ten biggest clones take up 9.5% to 15%. This chain connects TRBV7-2 to TRBJ1-1; 8 nucleotides align to TRBD1. Sequencing was done on a sample of PBMCs. This receptor was obtained from a middle-aged woman in good health. Some clones in this sample may be carry-over from other donors' samples. As DNA, the CDR3 is TGTGCCAGCAGCTTGACAGGGGCCGACACTGAAGCTTTCTTT. This encodes CASSLTGADTEAFF. Together with reference TRBV7-2 and TRBJ1-1, the CDR3 gives the full variable domain: GAGVSQSPSNKVTEKGKDVELRCDPISGHTALYWYRQSLGQGLEFLIYFQGNSAPDKSGLPSDRFSAERTGGSVSTLTIQRTQQEDSAVYLCASSLTGADTEAFFGQGTRLTVV.